A selection of T cell receptor beta chains follows, all from one sample in a study of shared T cell receptors in the human thymus. Here immunoSEQ multiplex PCR was the method, and the copy in TCRdb shows in-frame clones only, minus some. The data contain about 540,000 clones, 75% to 85% of them seen just once; the ten biggest clones take up around 0.012%. The data were also submitted as part of a second study, on human thymus T cells.

Sequenced sample: thymocytes. The receptors originated from a boy under two years old with a congenital heart defect. Both conserved end residues are part of each CDR3. A D gene is named only where the DNA matches it firmly. Size values are once, few and many counts, or a class for expanded clones, and some rows have none.

v_gene	d_gene	abundance	j_gene	CDR3nt	CDR3aa
TRBV19	TRBD1	few	TRBJ2-2	TGTGCCAGTAGCTGGGGGACAGGGCGCACCGGGGAGCTGTTTTTT	CASSWGTGRTGELFF
TRBV5-6	TRBD2	.	TRBJ2-5	TGTGCCAGCAGCCCCCGAGAGCGGGAGTGGGGCCCCTCGAAAGAGACCCAGTACTTC	CASSPREREWGPSKETQYF
TRBV7-9	TRBD2	few	TRBJ2-1	TGTGCCAGCAGCTTCCGTCCGGCTAGCGGGAGCTATGAGCAGTTCTTC	CASSFRPASGSYEQFF
TRBV2	.	.	TRBJ2-1	TGTGCCAGCAGCTTAGCATACGGCAATGAGCAGTTCTTC	CASSLAYGNEQFF
TRBV10-1	.	.	TRBJ2-2	TGCGCCAGCAGTGAGTGGAGGATCGGGGAGCTGTTTTTT	CASSEWRIGELFF
TRBV28	TRBD1	.	TRBJ1-5	TGTGCCAGCAGTTTGGGGACAGGTTGGGGCAATCAGCCCCAGCATTTT	CASSLGTGWGNQPQHF
TRBV4-1	TRBD1	.	TRBJ2-7	TGCGCCAGCAGCCAAAGGGCCGGGACAGACTACGAGCAGTACTTC	CASSQRAGTDYEQYF
TRBV10-3	.	.	TRBJ1-2	TGTGCCATCAGTGATTCGATCGGTAGTCGGTTCTATGGCTACACCTTC	CAISDSIGSRFYGYTF
TRBV23-1	.	.	TRBJ1-4	TGCGCCAGCAGTCCAGGGAGGGGGGCAGGTGAAAAACTGTTTTTT	CASSPGRGAGEKLFF
TRBV20-1	.	.	TRBJ1-2	TGCAGTGCTGAGTTCGGCTACACCTTC	CSAEFGYTF
TRBV10-1	TRBD2	.	TRBJ2-7	TGCGCCAGCAGTGAGCCGATGGGTAGCGGGATTAAATACGAGCAGTACTTC	CASSEPMGSGIKYEQYF
TRBV27	.	.	TRBJ2-7	TGTGCCAGCACCCCGGACAGCCGGCGACACGAGCAGTACTTC	CASTPDSRRHEQYF
TRBV27	.	.	TRBJ2-2	TGTGCCAGCAGAAACGGACAGACTAACACCGGGGAGCTGTTTTTT	CASRNGQTNTGELFF
TRBV4-1	TRBD2	.	TRBJ2-3	TGCGCCAGCAGCCAAGTAGTGGCGGGGGGCACAGATACGCAGTATTTT	CASSQVVAGGTDTQYF
TRBV9	.	.	TRBJ2-1	TGTGCCAGCAGCGTAGAAGAGCTCTACAATGAGCAGTTCTTC	CASSVEELYNEQFF
TRBV4-1	.	.	TRBJ1-1	TGCGCCAGCAGCCAAGATCAGGGAGGGAACACTGAAGCTTTCTTT	CASSQDQGGNTEAFF
TRBV11-3	TRBD1	.	TRBJ1-2	TGTGCCAGCAGCTTAAGGAGGGACAGTTGGGCTGGCGGCTACACCTTC	CASSLRRDSWAGGYTF
TRBV2	TRBD1	.	TRBJ2-1	TGTGCCAGCAGTGGACCGACAGGGTTGAATGAGCAGTTCTTC	CASSGPTGLNEQFF
TRBV28	.	.	TRBJ2-7	TGTGCCAGCAGCCCCAGGGGCGACGAGCAGTACTTC	CASSPRGDEQYF
TRBV4-1	.	.	TRBJ2-1	TGCGCCAGCAGCCAAGAGGAGGCGGGTAGCTCCTACAATGAGCAGTTCTTC	CASSQEEAGSSYNEQFF
TRBV27	TRBD2	.	TRBJ2-1	TGTGCCAGCAGCCCGTTGGGGGCAGGACTAGCAACTTACAATGAGCAGTTCTTC	CASSPLGAGLATYNEQFF
TRBV27	TRBD1	.	TRBJ2-5	TGTGCCAGCAGTATCGGACAGGGGGAGACCCAGTACTTC	CASSIGQGETQYF
TRBV15	.	once	TRBJ1-1	TGTGCCACCAGCAGAGCCCAGGGTTGGAACACTGAAGCTTTCTTT	CATSRAQGWNTEAFF
TRBV25-1	.	.	TRBJ2-2	TGTGCCAGCAGTGGACAGTGGTGGAGGGTGTCGAACACCGGGGAGCTGTTTTTT	CASSGQWWRVSNTGELFF
TRBV10-3	.	.	TRBJ1-4	TGTGCCATCAGTGAGTCTGGGGAGACTAATGAAAAACTGTTTTTT	CAISESGETNEKLFF
TRBV7-3	TRBD2	.	TRBJ2-1	TGTGCCAGCGGGGGCGGGTTAGCGGGAGGGAATTACAATGAGCAGTTCTTC	CASGGGLAGGNYNEQFF
TRBV28	.	once	TRBJ1-5	TGTGCCAGCAGTTTTCCCGTCACGGGCAATCAGCCCCAGCATTTT	CASSFPVTGNQPQHF
TRBV19	.	.	TRBJ2-3	TGTGCCAGTACCGACACTAGCCGCCACACAGATACGCAGTATTTT	CASTDTSRHTDTQYF
TRBV19	TRBD2	.	TRBJ2-7	TGTGCCAGTAGTATTTCTCGACTAGCGGGCTACGAGCAGTACTTC	CASSISRLAGYEQYF
TRBV30	.	.	TRBJ2-3	TGTGCCTGGAGTGTCTGGCGGTCCTACACAGATACGCAGTATTTT	CAWSVWRSYTDTQYF
TRBV5-8	.	few	TRBJ2-7	TGTGCCAGCAGTCAACCACCCCGGGGGCAGTACTTC	CASSQPPRGQYF
TRBV19	TRBD1	.	TRBJ2-1	TGTGCCAGTAGTCCAGGGGCCAGGGGGCGATTAAGCGAGCAGTTCTTC	CASSPGARGRLSEQFF
TRBV30	.	.	TRBJ1-5	TGTGCCTGGAGTGCCGGGAGGCGGAGGGTTCAAGATCAGCCCCAGCATTTT	CAWSAGRRRVQDQPQHF
TRBV27	.	.	TRBJ2-2	TGTGCCAGCAGTTTCGGGACTCCCGGGGAGCTGTTTTTT	CASSFGTPGELFF
TRBV7-9	TRBD1	.	TRBJ2-7	TGTGCCAGCAGCTTAGAAACAGGGGGCATGGGCGAGCAGTACTTC	CASSLETGGMGEQYF
TRBV4-2	.	.	TRBJ2-2	TGTGCCAGCAGCCAAGAGGGGACTCACTCCGAAAACAGAGCCGAGCTGTTTTTT	CASSQEGTHSENRAELFF
TRBV5-1	TRBD2	.	TRBJ2-3	TGCGCCAGCAGCCCTGGGGGGGGTTCTGGCACAGATACGCAGTATTTT	CASSPGGGSGTDTQYF
TRBV28	TRBD2	.	TRBJ2-1	TGTGCCAGCAGTTTACTCCCCACTAGCGGGAGGCACAATGAGCAGTTCTTC	CASSLLPTSGRHNEQFF
TRBV19	TRBD1	.	TRBJ1-5	TGTGCCAGTAGTCCACGACAGGGAAGGGAGCCCCAGCATTTT	CASSPRQGREPQHF
TRBV28	TRBD1	.	TRBJ2-7	TGTGCCGGACGGGACAGCCTTGGCGAGCAGTACTTC	CAGRDSLGEQYF
TRBV15	TRBD1	once	TRBJ1-2	TGTGCCACCAGCGAGAGGACAGGGGGGGACTTCTATGGCTACACCTTC	CATSERTGGDFYGYTF
TRBV28	.	few	TRBJ1-4	TGTGCCAGTCGAAAGGGGGAAAAACTGTTTTTT	CASRKGEKLFF
TRBV7-2	.	.	TRBJ1-2	TGTGCCAGCAGCCTAGCCGGGTTTAACTATGGCTACACCTTC	CASSLAGFNYGYTF
TRBV27	.	.	TRBJ2-7	TGTGCCAGCAGTCCCACGGACAACCCAACCCTCTACGAGCAGTACTTC	CASSPTDNPTLYEQYF
TRBV28	.	.	TRBJ2-2	TGTGCCAGCAAACAGGCCACCGGGGAGCTGTTTTTT	CASKQATGELFF
TRBV6-5	TRBD1	.	TRBJ1-4	TGTGCCAGCAGTTTACGGACAGGGTCTAATGAAAAACTGTTTTTT	CASSLRTGSNEKLFF
TRBV5-4	TRBD2	once	TRBJ2-3	TGTGCCAGCAGCTCCCCCGGACTAGCGGGAGATGAAGATACGCAGTATTTT	CASSSPGLAGDEDTQYF
TRBV28	TRBD1	.	TRBJ1-4	TGTGCCAGCAGGATGGACAGGGGGGGTGAAAAACTGTTTTTT	CASRMDRGGEKLFF
TRBV5-1	.	.	TRBJ2-7	TGCGCCAGCAGCACGGGACTCGTGGTTGACGAGCAGTACTTC	CASSTGLVVDEQYF